This TCR beta chain was profiled in a study of T cell responses to AZD1222 COVID-19 vaccine (dated by TCRdb to about 2021). About the full investigation: TCR sequencing was performed for 230 to 250 trial participants, of whom about 200 were given two doses of AZD1222 and around 25 were given two doses of MenACWY control vaccine. Trial participants were enrolled by age into subgroups of 18-55, 56-69 and 70-plus years, and around 150, 28 and 57 TCR-sequenced participants, respectively, were included in these subgroups.

The time point label of this sample denotes: about 28 days (+/-7) after the second vaccine dose. AZD1222 recipients given second doses at about 4 weeks or at about 12 weeks were pooled, since spike-specific TCR depth and breadth were not found to differ between the two schedules. Vaccinee samples were obtained from the UK trials COV001 and COV002, which included a single-blind randomized controlled phase 2/3 trial of AZD1222 (ChAdOx1 nCoV-19) in healthy adults. Trial participant PBMC samples were collected at day 0 and day 28 after the second dose for TCRbeta chain sequencing. Taken from the germline V gene, the CDR1 and CDR2 loops are KGHSH and LQKENI. From its cysteine to its phenylalanine, the CDR3 spans 16 amino acids. Here the CDR3 DNA is all that survives: 48 bases in frame from base 1. The germline ends are 16 bases apart after V is trimmed by 0 bases and J by 7 bases. The CDR3 regions of human TCRbeta chains were analyzed by immunosequencing. Turning to the authors' computational methods: Repertoire TCRs were matched against a reference library of SARS-CoV-2-specific TCRs generated with the MIRA antigen-specificity platform. Breadth meant the fraction of unique TCRs that were SARS-CoV-2-associated, whereas depth meant the fraction of total T cells that were SARS-CoV-2-associated. Using the MIRA data, every spike-specific TCR was mapped to the spike region that the TCR reacted to and assigned to either a CD4 or a CD8 class. Log10-transformed breadth and depth values were compared by one-way ANOVA with Sidak's multiple comparisons tests. In TCRdb, the immuneACCESS table is reduced to in-frame sequences with V and J assigned. These tables do not hold every clone; where another copy was compared, an unresolved V gene accounts for under half, and the others remain unexplained. The V and J calls and clone size come from that table; D and trimming were worked out from the DNA. The sample data list about 27,000 clones, and 92% of these were observed just once. Of the sample, 6.5% to 9% is held by the ten largest clones.

The paper's findings and limits, for the study overall: A significant rise in spike-specific TCR breadth and depth was observed after two AZD1222 doses relative to day 0 and relative to MenACWY recipients. No day 14 peak-response samples were available, so repertoires were characterized only after the peak T cell response. Vaccine-associated CD4 TCRs spanned the whole spike protein, with dominant responses in regions 160-218 and 743-854. Reportedly, close to half of the unique spike-specific TCRs recognized epitopes lying outside the regions that are mutated in the B.1.351 and B.1.1.7 variants. The 56-69-year group was small, and its depth increase did not reach significance, likely because of low power. Conclusions about previously exposed vaccinees are limited because only six or seven AZD1222 recipients were SARS-CoV-2 seropositive at baseline. Participants were mostly white British, with more females than males. The authors suggested clonal diversity may have been underestimated.

A remark on this clone: Its binding antigen is unknown. No per-base quality is available; no much larger clone lies one base away.

The chain links TRBV18 with TRBJ1-5, and perhaps TRBD1 as D gene, on 5 matching bases. The sample was peripheral blood, taken 28 days after the second AZD1222 dose. The sequence came from an adult who received the AZD1222 COVID-19 vaccine. The sequence in DNA is TGTGCCAGCTCACCACCGGGAAACAGGCTATGGCAGCCCCAGCATTTT. Its product reads: CASSPPGNRLWQPQHF. The full variable domain, with segments outside the CDR3 supplied by the reference TRBV18 and TRBJ1-5 proteins, appears as NAGVMQNPRHLVRRRGQEARLRCSPMKGHSHVYWYRQLPEEGLKFMVYLQKENIIDESGMPKERFSAEFPKEGPSILRIQQVVRGDSAAYFCASSPPGNRLWQPQHFGDGTRLSIL.